The 27 T cell receptor beta chains below come from one sample, sequenced in a study of T cell responses to AZD1222 COVID-19 vaccine. Sequencing used immunoSEQ multiplex PCR; TCRdb keeps in-frame clones, though not all of them. The sample yields approximately 190,000 clones, 85% to 95% seen once. This sample comprised peripheral blood, obtained on day 0 of AZD1222 vaccination. These receptors all come from an adult in good health.

The sample holds one count of this clone. The CDR3 DNA is TGTGCCAGCAGTTTAATATCCGGCGGGGCGAGCTCCTACGAGCAGTACTTC. It encodes CASSLISGGASSYEQYF. The chain recombines TRBV27 with TRBJ2-7; D might be TRBD2 (6 bases). Germline assignment: CDR1 MNHEY and CDR2 SMNVEV (reference sequence). The CDR3 is made up of 17 amino acids. V lost 2 bases, J lost 0 bases, and 17 bases lay in between.

V usage is TRBV27 and J usage is TRBJ2-1, with TRBD2 identical over 11 bases. The CDR3 is 15 residues long. Germline lookup yields CDR1 MNHEY and CDR2 SMNVEV (reference sequence). Trimming took 4 bases from V and 4 from J; bases not matched to a gene: 3. CDR3 loop: CASSSRLAGYNEQFF. The CDR3 nucleotides are TGTGCCAGCAGTTCCAGACTAGCGGGGTACAATGAGCAGTTCTTC.

The chain has TRBV19 and TRBJ2-1, with 9 bases that match TRBD2. CDR1 is LNHDA and CDR2 is SQIVND in the germline V gene (reference sequence). The CDR3 is made up of 12 amino acids. After removal of 4 bases from V and 9 bases from J, the junction contained 1 base not matched to a gene. The CDR3 DNA follows: TGTGCCAGTAGTACGACTAGCGGTGAGCAGTTCTTC. Translating it yields CASSTTSGEQFF.

J is TRBJ2-3 and V is TRBV5-1; D not certain. Per the germline V gene, CDR1 is SGHRS and CDR2 is YFSETQ. V was trimmed by 2 bases and J by 6 bases, leaving 4 bases between them. The CDR3 length is 11 residues. The CDR3 DNA sequence: TGCGCCAGCAGCTTTGACGATACGCAGTATTTT. This encodes CASSFDDTQYF.

Of note for this clone: The same CDR3 is also encoded by other DNA sequences in this sample. The chain couples TRBV28 to TRBJ1-5; D uncertain. The CDR3 is made up of 13 amino acids. The V end was cut by 4 bases, the J end by 0 bases, with 4 bases between. Per germline, CDR1 MDHEN and CDR2 SYDVKM. The CDR3 DNA reads as TGTGCCAGCAGTTCAAATAGCAATCAGCCCCAGCATTTT. The encoded protein is CASSSNSNQPQHF.

The chain links TRBV10-3 to TRBJ1-3; TRBD1 agrees at 9 bases. This CDR3 is 14 amino acids long. Germline V lookup: CDR1 ENHRY, CDR2 SYGVKD. With V trimmed by 8 bases and J by 3 bases, 5 bases remained unmatched. The CDR3 nucleotides are TGTGCCATCGGGGGACAGGGCATTGGAAACACCATATATTTT. Amino acid sequence: CAIGGQGIGNTIYF.

Comments on this clone: At one boundary the junction diverges from the germline segment, which might be a read error. This sequence joins TRBV7-3 and TRBJ2-7; either TRBD1 or TRBD2 may supply D (5 bases each). This CDR3 contains 13 residues. Germline V gene sequence: CDR1 SGHTA, CDR2 FQGTGA. The CDR3 here is CASSLSPRDGISF. The CDR3 DNA reads TGTGCCAGCAGCTTAAGCCCCAGGGACGGCATTAGCTTC.

The CDR3: CASRGGNYGYTF. The CDR3 DNA reads as TGTGCCAGCAGGGGCGGAAACTATGGCTACACCTTC. The V and J genes are TRBV2 and TRBJ1-2; no clear D. V lost 6 bases, J lost 2 bases, and 7 bases lay in between. Germline V gene lookup returns CDR1 SNHLY and CDR2 FYNNEI. The CDR3 is 12 residues long.

This clone has only one observation. The V and J genes are TRBV4-2 and TRBJ1-5; tentatively, D is TRBD1 (5 bases). This CDR3 is built from 15 residues. The V end lost 3 bases, the J end lost 3 bases, and 12 bases lay between the germline ends. Germline-derived CDR1 and CDR2 are LGHNA and YNFKEQ. In DNA, the CDR3 is TGTGCCAGCAGCCAGTCTCAGGGCGACAATCAGCCCCAGCATTTT. Translation: CASSQSQGDNQPQHF.

The rearrangement joins TRBV11-2 to TRBJ2-7; 8 bases map to TRBD2. V gave up 0 bases and J gave up 1 base; unmatched junction bases: 8. This CDR3 spans 17 amino acids. From germline, CDR1 is SGHAT and CDR2 FQNNGV. Written as DNA, the CDR3 is TGTGCCAGCAGCTTAGATCCTCTATCGGGAGGGTCCTACGAGCAGTACTTC. Its protein product is CASSLDPLSGGSYEQYF.

The chain joins TRBV7-2 to TRBJ2-7; D is possibly TRBD1 or TRBD2 (5 bases each). Germline loops: CDR1 SGHTA, CDR2 FQGNSA. Between the trimmed V and J ends, which lost 0 bases and 13 bases, there was a span of 16 bases. The CDR3 totals 13 residues. The CDR3 sequence: CASSLAGTEFLYF. CDR3 sequence (DNA): TGTGCCAGCAGCTTAGCCGGGACCGAATTCCTATACTTC.

This chain links TRBV7-2 with TRBJ1-3, with TRBD1 matching 7 bases. CDR3 length equals 17 residues. Germline trimming cut 1 base from V and 4 bases from J; bases unmatched to any gene: 10. Germline V gene lookup returns CDR1 SGHTA and CDR2 FQGNSA. The chain's CDR3 is CASSLVTGSKGGNTIYF. The CDR3 bases are TGTGCCAGCAGCTTAGTGACAGGGTCGAAGGGCGGAAACACCATATATTTT.

V usage is TRBV28 and J usage is TRBJ1-2, with TRBD1 matching over 8 bases. With 2 bases clipped from V and 8 bases from J, the junction kept 7 bases outside the gene matches. Looked up from germline, CDR1 is MDHEN and CDR2 is SYDVKM. The CDR3 extends over 14 amino acids. CDR3 in amino acids: CASSLPGQGSGYTF. The DNA for the CDR3 is TGTGCCAGCAGTTTACCCGGACAGGGAAGCGGCTACACCTTC.

V is TRBV29-1 and J is TRBJ1-2; D remains unclear. Germline V gives CDR1 SQVTM, CDR2 ANQGSEA. The CDR3 sequence is 13 residues long. V was cut by 2 bases and J by 4 bases, with 11 bases left in between. CDR3 protein: CSVEMGSSYGYTF. DNA for the CDR3: TGCAGCGTTGAAATGGGGTCAAGCTATGGCTACACCTTC.

The chain carries TRBV7-9 and TRBJ2-1; 11 bases align to TRBD1. With 4 bases clipped from V and 10 bases from J, the junction kept 9 bases outside the gene matches. Germline V gene data show CDR1 as SEHNR and CDR2 as FQNEAQ (reference sequence). CDR3 size: 15 residues. The CDR3 region is CASSSPGQGVLEQFF. As DNA, the CDR3 is TGTGCCAGCAGCTCACCGGGACAGGGGGTTTTGGAGCAGTTCTTC.

V is TRBV5-1 and J is TRBJ2-5; D could derive from TRBD1 or TRBD2 (6 bases each). Germline V gene data show CDR1 as SGHRS and CDR2 as YFSETQ. V was trimmed by 2 bases and J by 1 base, leaving 15 bases between them. CDR3 size: 16 residues. CDR3 protein: CASSLSPKGGQETQYF. For the CDR3, the DNA is TGCGCCAGCAGCTTAAGTCCCAAGGGGGGCCAAGAGACCCAGTACTTC.

The chain recombines TRBV28 with TRBJ1-5; 10 bases match TRBD1. The length of the CDR3 is 14 residues. The germline gives CDR1 MDHEN, CDR2 SYDVKM. V lost 6 bases and J lost 6; bases outside the gene matches: 5. CDR3: CASRTGGTGQPQHF. CDR3 DNA sequence: TGTGCCAGCAGGACAGGGGGCACCGGTCAGCCCCAGCATTTT. The whole variable domain, filled in from reference TRBV28 and TRBJ1-5, reads DVKVTQSSRYLVKRTGEKVFLECVQDMDHENMFWYRQDPGLGLRLIYFSYDVKMKEKGDIPEGYSVSREKKERFSLILESASTNQTSMYLCASRTGGTGQPQHFGDGTRLSIL.

The table lists this clone with a count of one. The chain couples TRBV3-1 (or the pseudogene TRBV3-2) to TRBJ1-5, with D maybe TRBD1 (5 bases). The CDR3 consists of 15 residues. Per germline, CDR1 LGHDT and CDR2 YNNKEL (reference sequence). Between the trimmed V and J ends, which lost 1 base and 1 base, there was a span of 8 bases. CDR3 DNA: TGTGCCAGCAGCCAAGGCGAGGGGAGCAATCAGCCCCAGCATTTT. It is translated as CASSQGEGSNQPQHF.

The V gene is TRBV6-5, the J gene TRBJ2-1; D may be TRBD2 (5 bases). The V gene lost 7 bases and the J gene lost 10 bases, with 20 bases spanning the gap. The CDR3 totals 14 residues. Germline V gene sequence: CDR1 MNHEY, CDR2 SVGAGI. The CDR3 bases are TGTGCCAGCAAACGTGTGGGTGTTCCGGGAGAGCAGTTCTTC. This encodes CASKRVGVPGEQFF.

The chain is built from TRBV28 and TRBJ1-2, with D unclear. The CDR3 runs 13 residues. CDR1 and CDR2 (germline): MDHEN, SYDVKM. V was trimmed by 3 bases and J by 5 bases, leaving 10 bases between them. CDR3 DNA: TGTGCCAGCAGTTTGTTGGGGTGGTATGGCTACACCTTC. This sequence encodes CASSLLGWYGYTF.

The rearrangement uses TRBV29-1 and TRBJ2-7, with 9 nucleotides matching TRBD1. Germline loops: CDR1 SQVTM, CDR2 ANQGSEA. V lost 4 bases, J lost 4 bases, and 5 bases stayed unmatched. This CDR3 contains 13 residues. This CDR3 is CSVAHRGRYEQYF. CDR3 coding DNA: TGCAGCGTTGCGCACAGGGGGCGGTACGAGCAGTACTTC.

The chain joins TRBV12-3 or TRBV12-4 to TRBJ1-2, with unresolved D. The CDR3 runs to 11 residues. Trimming pared 6 bases from V and 8 bases from J, leaving 10 bases between. Here the CDR3 reads CASSRLQGYTF. CDR3 coding DNA: TGTGCCAGCAGCCGGCTCCAGGGCTACACCTTC.

This clone was counted a few times. CDR3 sequence reads: CASRGAATNEKLFF. Here the CDR3 DNA reads TGTGCCAGCAGGGGTGCTGCAACTAATGAAAAACTGTTTTTT. The genes are TRBV2 and TRBJ1-4; D not certain. Germline CDR1 is SNHLY and CDR2 is FYNNEI. This CDR3 has 14 amino acids. The germline V and J ends were trimmed by 6 bases and 0 bases, with 8 bases remaining between them.

V usage is TRBV30 and J usage is TRBJ1-2, with unresolved D. The CDR3 runs to 12 residues. Trimming cost V 7 bases and J 4 bases, with 13 bases left between them. In germline, CDR1 is GTSNPN, CDR2 SVGIG (reference sequence). This CDR3 reads CASTGGGYGYTF. In DNA form, the CDR3 reads TGTGCCTCCACGGGCGGCGGCTATGGCTACACCTTC.

This clone has only a few counts. V and J are TRBV9 and TRBJ1-1, with D maybe TRBD1 (6 bases). V was cut by 0 bases and J by 0 bases, with 9 bases left in between. Germline-derived CDR1 and CDR2 are SGDLS and YYNGEE. This CDR3 has 15 amino acids. CDR3 protein: CASSVGGLMNTEAFF. In DNA, the CDR3 is TGTGCCAGCAGCGTAGGGGGGCTCATGAACACTGAAGCTTTCTTT. Combining the CDR3 with reference TRBV9 and TRBJ1-1 gives the whole variable domain DSGVTQTPKHLITATGQRVTLRCSPRSGDLSVYWYQQSLDQGLQFLIQYYNGEERAKGNILERFSAQQFPDLHSELNLSSLELGDSALYFCASSVGGLMNTEAFFGQGTRLTVV.

The chain has TRBV19 and TRBJ1-2, with TRBD1 matching 11 bases. J was trimmed by 4 bases and V by 3 bases; bases with no gene match: 7. The CDR3 has 16 amino acids. The germline gives CDR1 LNHDA, CDR2 SQIVND (reference sequence). CDR3 amino acids: CASSIAGQGASYGYTF. The CDR3 region has the DNA TGTGCCAGTAGTATCGCCGGACAGGGGGCATCCTATGGCTACACCTTC.

This chain connects TRBV6-2 or TRBV6-3 to TRBJ1-2, with no clear D. The CDR3 totals 13 residues. V lost 5 bases, J lost 8 bases, and 15 bases lay in between. CDR1 MNHEY and CDR2 SVGEGT come from the germline V gene. As DNA, the CDR3 is TGTGCCAGCAGTGCTGACACCTCGGGAGGCTACACCTTC. Its translation: CASSADTSGGYTF.